Listed below are T cell receptor beta chains from one sample, sequenced in a study of Tregs in tolerant kidney transplant recipients. These receptors are not linked to any known antigen. The table came from immunoSEQ multiplex PCR; TCRdb's copy has only in-frame clones and leaves some out. The sample carries 1,500 to 2,000 clones, roughly 62% recorded once. Material: CD8+ T cells from blood cultured with allogeneic cells. The receptors stem from a human donor in good health. Each CDR3 is given with its conserved first and last residue. The D gene is left open where the match is weak. Only some rows state a clone size, as once, few, many or a class for expanded clones.

J gene | D gene | V gene | clone size | CDR3 protein | CDR3 DNA
TRBJ1-2 | TRBD1 | TRBV19 | once | CASSLPLTGPGGYTF | TGTGCCAGTAGTCTCCCCCTGACAGGGCCAGGCGGCTACACCTTC
TRBJ2-1 | NA | TRBV19 | few | CASSVDSSSYNEQFF | TGTGCCAGTAGTGTTGACTCAAGCTCCTACAATGAGCAGTTCTTC
TRBJ2-5 | TRBD2 | TRBV5-5 | NA | CASSRGRGIGETQYF | TGTGCCAGCAGCCGAGGGCGGGGGATCGGGGAGACCCAGTACTTC
TRBJ2-1 | NA | TRBV10-3 | NA | CAISDRDGALTPYNEQFF | TGTGCCATCAGTGACCGGGACGGCGCCTTAACCCCGTACAATGAGCAGTTCTTC
TRBJ1-2 | TRBD1 | TRBV5-4 | NA | CASSSADRTYGYTF | TGTGCCAGCAGCTCGGCGGACAGGACGTATGGCTACACCTTC
TRBJ2-5 | TRBD2 | TRBV4-1 | NA | CASSQEWLAGLETQYF | TGCGCCAGCAGCCAAGAATGGCTAGCGGGGTTGGAGACCCAGTACTTC
TRBJ2-1 | NA | TRBV6-9 | NA | CASSYGSSVEQFF | TGTGCCAGCAGTTACGGGAGTTCAGTTGAGCAGTTCTTC
TRBJ1-5 | NA | TRBV6-5 | NA | CASSADGRRQPQHF | TGTGCCAGCAGTGCGGACGGCCGAAGACAGCCCCAGCATTTT
TRBJ2-1 | NA | TRBV19 | few | CASSLVAASNNEQFF | TGTGCCAGTAGTTTGGTAGCGGCAAGCAACAATGAGCAGTTCTTC
TRBJ1-4 | TRBD1 | TRBV6-5 | NA | CASSSGTAYEKLFF | TGTGCCAGCAGTTCCGGGACAGCTTATGAAAAGCTGTTTTTT
TRBJ1-5 | TRBD1 | TRBV7-2 | NA | CASSSPDRGHQPQHF | TGTGCCAGCAGCTCCCCGGACAGGGGGCATCAGCCCCAGCATTTT
TRBJ1-5 | TRBD1 | TRBV5-1 | NA | CASSPGTTGANQPQHF | TGCGCCAGCAGCCCCGGGACGACAGGGGCCAATCAGCCCCAGCATTTT
TRBJ1-4 | NA | TRBV30 | few | CAWMVEREKLFF | TGTGCCTGGATGGTCGAGCGGGAAAAACTGTTTTTT
TRBJ2-7 | TRBD1 | TRBV7-9 | NA | CASSGPGQGPWEQYF | TGTGCCAGCAGCGGACCGGGACAGGGCCCCTGGGAGCAGTACTTC
TRBJ2-7 | NA | TRBV4-1 | NA | CASSPLAGTYEQYF | TGCGCCAGCAGCCCTCTGGCGGGGACCTACGAGCAGTACTTC
TRBJ2-7 | TRBD1 | TRBV13 | few | CASSLDAGGYEQYF | TGTGCCAGCAGCTTAGACGCAGGGGGCTACGAGCAGTACTTC
TRBJ1-2 | NA | TRBV6-5 | NA | CASSFSSGTYGYTF | TGTGCCAGCAGTTTTTCATCGGGTACCTATGGCTACACCTTC
TRBJ2-2 | NA | TRBV9 | NA | CASTLNTGELFF | TGTGCCAGCACCCTTAACACCGGGGAGCTGTTTTTT
TRBJ1-5 | NA | TRBV18 | NA | CASSQDSNQPQHF | TGTGCCAGCTCACAGGATAGCAATCAGCCCCAGCATTTT
TRBJ2-3 | NA | TRBV5-1 | NA | CASSLRGGIPSTDTQYF | TGCGCCAGCAGCTTGAGGGGGGGGATCCCTAGCACAGATACGCAGTATTTT
TRBJ2-3 | TRBD2 | TRBV11-2 | NA | CASSPSGIDGDTQYF | TGTGCCAGCAGCCCAAGCGGGATCGATGGAGATACGCAGTATTTT
TRBJ1-1 | NA | TRBV9 | NA | CASSEGSDTEAFF | TGTGCCAGCAGCGAAGGATCGGACACTGAAGCTTTCTTT